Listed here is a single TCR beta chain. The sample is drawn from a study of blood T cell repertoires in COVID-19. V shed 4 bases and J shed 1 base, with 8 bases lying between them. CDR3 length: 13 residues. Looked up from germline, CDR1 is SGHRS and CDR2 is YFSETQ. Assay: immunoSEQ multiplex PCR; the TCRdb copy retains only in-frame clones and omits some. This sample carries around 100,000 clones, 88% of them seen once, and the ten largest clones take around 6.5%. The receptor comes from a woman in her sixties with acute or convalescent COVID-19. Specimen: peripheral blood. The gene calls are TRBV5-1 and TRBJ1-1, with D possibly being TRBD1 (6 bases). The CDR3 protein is CASSRQENTEAFF. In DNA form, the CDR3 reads TGCGCCAGCAGCAGACAGGAGAACACTGAAGCTTTCTTT.